This TCR beta chain was recovered during a study of T cell responses to AZD1222 COVID-19 vaccine. Study outcomes and limitations: Breadth and depth of Spike-specific TCRs rose after two AZD1222 doses. Within unmutated variant regions lay the reported targets of nearly half of spike-specific TCRs.

Here immunoSEQ multiplex PCR was the method, and the copy in TCRdb shows in-frame clones only, minus some. The sample contains 110,000 or so clones, around 89% of which appear only once. Second-dose timings of about 4 or about 12 weeks were pooled. A remark on this clone: The antigen remains unidentified.

Trimming pared 5 bases from V and 3 bases from J, leaving 17 bases between. The length of the CDR3 is 15 residues. Per the germline V gene, CDR1 is MNHEY and CDR2 is SVGEGT. The rearrangement links TRBV6-2 or TRBV6-3 to TRBJ2-7; a possible D gene is TRBD1 (6 bases). This clonotype was sampled from an adult who received the AZD1222 COVID-19 vaccine. Sequencing used peripheral blood, obtained 28 days after the second AZD1222 dose. In nucleotides, the CDR3 is TGTGCCAGCAGTCGGGGACAATTAGGGATCTACGAGCAGTACTTC. Translated: CASSRGQLGIYEQYF.